This TCR beta chain was identified during a study of a mutant IDH1 vaccine in newly diagnosed glioma (dated by TCRdb to the early 2020s). Background for the entire study: Vaccination was initiated 4-6 weeks after radiotherapy alone, or concurrently with temozolomide cycles in the chemotherapy-containing groups. For exploratory analyses, about 25 treated patients had longitudinal TCRB deep sequencing done wherever samples were available. Peripheral blood was collected at six visits: V03 (baseline), V05, V07, V10, V12 and V13. The week-35 safety follow-up was designated visit V12, and the week-47 end of study was designated visit V13. Before enrollment, patients had received standard therapy of radiotherapy alone, temozolomide alone, or radiochemotherapy with temozolomide; most received the combination. Of the 32 patients who were treated, about 62% were male and around 40% were female, and the mean age was about 37 years.

The library relied on the immunoSEQ multiplex PCR assay. Rearranged TCR beta chain sequences were amplified using the hsTCRB Kit according to the manufacturer's protocol. An Illumina MiSeq was used to sequence the TCRB libraries. The authors' pipeline ran thus. The proprietary platform of the kit vendor was used for demultiplexing, trimming and gene mapping. TCRdb retrieved this table from immuneACCESS and kept in-frame rearrangements only. Not all clones are present; in checked studies, unresolved V genes account for under half, and no reason is known for the remainder. V, J and clone size are those of that table, while D and trimming were read from the DNA. This sample gives 60,000 to 65,000 clones in total; 80% to 90% of them show up just once. The ten largest clonotypes hold around 4.6% of the sample. This specimen's time point label, interpreted: week 35, safety follow-up. Every vaccine dose consisted of 300 ug of a 20-mer mutant IDH1 peptide in Montanide, administered subcutaneously together with topical imiquimod. Across visits V03 through V10, patients got a total of eight vaccinations, given in weeks 1, 3, 5, 7, 11, 15, 19 and 23. Donors had newly diagnosed WHO grade 3 or 4 IDH1-mutant astrocytomas with loss of nuclear ATRX. The samples were drawn from NOA16, a multicentre, single-arm, open-label phase I trial in Germany that tested a mutant IDH1 peptide vaccine in humans for the first time. Genomic DNA for TCRB sequencing was extracted from EDTA blood using the DNeasy Blood and Tissue Kit.

The full study reports these points: Immune responses induced by the vaccine were seen in 93.3% of patients across multiple MHC alleles. According to the authors, sample limitations meant that analyses of patient blood samples could not be reproduced. PBMC samples for TCRB deep sequencing were selected based on availability. Changes in the top peripheral T cell clonotypes picked up by TCRB sequencing did not appear to be linked to pseudoprogression.

Of note for this clone: Its antigen is not yet known. Base-call qualities are not available, and no considerably larger clone is one nucleotide away.

The starting material was PBMCs, obtained from a glioma patient whose treatment included an IDH1 peptide vaccine. This receptor was taken from a young man with glioma.

CDR3 region: CASSFRDSPEAFF. The DNA sequence is given as TGTGCCAGCAGTTTTAGGGATTCCCCTGAAGCTTTCTTT. This receptor chain uses TRBV6-5 and TRBJ1-1; confidence is insufficient to name the D gene. Spanning cysteine to phenylalanine, the CDR3 consists of 13 amino acids. Left in the record is the CDR3 DNA by itself, 39 bases read in frame from the first base. Sequences MNHEY (CDR1) and SVGAGI (CDR2) are obtained from the germline V gene. Relative to germline, V is 4 bases shorter and J is 6 bases shorter, with 12 bases between their ends.